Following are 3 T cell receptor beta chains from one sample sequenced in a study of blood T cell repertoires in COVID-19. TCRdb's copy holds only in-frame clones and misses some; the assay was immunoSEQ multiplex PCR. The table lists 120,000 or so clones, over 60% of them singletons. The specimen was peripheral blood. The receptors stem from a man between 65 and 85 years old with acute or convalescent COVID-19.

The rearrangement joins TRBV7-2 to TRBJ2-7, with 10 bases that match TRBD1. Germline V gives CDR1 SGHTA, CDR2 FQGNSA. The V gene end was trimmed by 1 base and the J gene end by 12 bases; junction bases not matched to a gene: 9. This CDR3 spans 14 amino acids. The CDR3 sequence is CASSLGPGQGNLYF. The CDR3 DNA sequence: TGTGCCAGCAGCTTAGGCCCGGGACAGGGGAATTTGTACTTC.

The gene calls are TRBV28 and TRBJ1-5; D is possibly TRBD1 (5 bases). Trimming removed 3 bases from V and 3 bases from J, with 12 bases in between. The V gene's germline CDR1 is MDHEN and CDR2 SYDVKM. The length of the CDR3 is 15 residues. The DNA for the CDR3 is TGTGCCAGCAGTTTGTCGCAGGGTAACAATCAGCCCCAGCATTTT. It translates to CASSLSQGNNQPQHF.

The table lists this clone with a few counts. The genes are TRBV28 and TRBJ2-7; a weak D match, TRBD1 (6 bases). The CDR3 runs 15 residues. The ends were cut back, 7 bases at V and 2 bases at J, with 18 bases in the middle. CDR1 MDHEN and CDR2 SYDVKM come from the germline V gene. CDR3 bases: TGTGCCAGCACCACAACAGGGTTGTCCGCCTACGAGCAGTACTTC. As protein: CASTTTGLSAYEQYF.